The 15 T cell receptor beta chains in this list originate from one sample, sequenced in a study of T cell repertoires in cytomegalovirus infection. MiXCR, applied by TCRdb to the reads, yields one record per CDR3 protein. Here the sample spans around 240,000 distinct CDR3 sequences, over 20% being singletons. Sequences were obtained from CD8+ T cells from PBMCs. The receptors derive from a human donor in good health (CMV status not recorded). Some clones in this sample may be carry-over from other donors' samples.

This clonotype has at least ten counts. The CDR3: CASSKSDSSGANVLTF. CDR3 sequence (DNA): TGTGCCAGCAGCAAATCAGACAGCTCTGGGGCCAACGTCCTGACTTTC. This rearrangement joins TRBV7-2 to TRBJ2-6; TRBD1 might be the D (5 bases). This CDR3 spans 16 amino acids. The germline V gene encodes CDR1 SGHTA and CDR2 FQGNSA. Trimming pared 5 bases from V and 0 bases from J, leaving 11 bases between.

V gene TRBV6-2 or TRBV6-3 combines with J gene TRBJ1-5; D gene ambiguous. The CDR3 is 16 residues long. Trimming removed 0 bases from V and 7 bases from J, with 16 bases in between. CDR1 MNHEY and CDR2 SVGEGT come from the germline V gene. The CDR3, as DNA: TGTGCCAGCAGTTACTCGAAAGGCCGGGAGCGGCAGCCCCAGCATTTT. It codes for CASSYSKGRERQPQHF.

The table lists this clonotype with a few counts. The V and J genes are TRBV9 and TRBJ2-3, with 15 bases matching TRBD2. CDR3 length equals 16 residues. V was clipped by 3 bases and J by 4 bases; unmatched bases: 3. Germline V CDR1 and CDR2: SGDLS, YYNGEE. The CDR3 nucleotides read TGTGCCAGCAGCGGGACTAGCGGGGGGGCCGCAGATACGCAGTATTTT. Its translation is CASSGTSGGAADTQYF.

This chain links TRBV7-9 with TRBJ2-2, with TRBD2 as a possible D gene (7 bases). V was trimmed by 5 bases and J by 9 bases, leaving 19 bases between them. Germline assignment: CDR1 SEHNR and CDR2 FQNEAQ (reference sequence). This CDR3 spans 15 amino acids. The CDR3 sequence is CASSPTSGGWRELFF. In nucleotides, the CDR3 is TGTGCCAGCAGCCCGACGTCGGGGGGCTGGCGGGAGCTGTTTTTT. The full variable domain, rest sourced from reference TRBV7-9 and TRBJ2-2, is DTGVSQNPRHKITKRGQNVTFRCDPISEHNRLYWYRQTLGQGPEFLTYFQNEAQLEKSRLLSDRFSAERPKGSFSTLEIQRTEQGDSAMYLCASSPTSGGWRELFFGEGSRLTVL.

V is TRBV20-1 and J is TRBJ2-7; D may be TRBD2 (6 bases). Germline CDR1 is DFQATT and CDR2 is SNEGSKA (reference sequence). The CDR3 length is 14 residues. V was cut by 6 bases and J by 0 bases, with 15 bases left in between. CDR3 loop: CSADRRGLSYEQYF. Written as DNA, the CDR3 is TGCAGTGCGGATCGGAGGGGCCTCTCCTACGAGCAGTACTTC.

This clonotype was seen repeatedly, ten times or more. The genes are TRBV6-1 and TRBJ2-5; D unclear. The V gene's germline CDR1 is MNHNS and CDR2 SASEGT. V lost 2 bases to trimming and J lost 4 bases, with 14 bases between them. This CDR3 is 15 amino acids long. Written as DNA, the CDR3 is TGTGCCAGCAGTGAACCTGCCGTGGTGGGAGAGACCCAGTACTTC. This sequence encodes CASSEPAVVGETQYF.

The chain uses TRBV10-3 and TRBJ1-5; the D gene is possibly TRBD1 (6 bases). The germline gives CDR1 ENHRY, CDR2 SYGVKD. Trimming shortened V by 6 bases and J by 10 bases, and 19 bases separated the two germline ends. The CDR3 covers 14 residues. The CDR3 loop reads CAIRNPGARQPQHF. The CDR3 DNA is TGTGCCATCAGAAATCCAGGGGCCCGGCAACCCCAGCATTTT.

The CDR3 loop reads CASSHGTSGGFHYNEQFF. CDR3 DNA: TGTGCCAGCAGCCACGGAACTAGCGGGGGGTTTCACTACAATGAGCAGTTCTTC. The chain joins TRBV14 to TRBJ2-1; 12 positions match TRBD2. Germline CDR1 reads SGHDN; CDR2 reads FVKESK. J gave up 3 bases and V 3 bases, and 9 bases lay outside the gene matches. This CDR3 has 18 amino acids.

This clonotype has only a few counts. The chain is built from TRBV27 and TRBJ2-2; 11 nucleotides agree with TRBD1. The CDR3 length is 15 residues. The germline gives CDR1 MNHEY, CDR2 SMNVEV (reference sequence). J lost 8 bases, V lost 3 bases, and 5 bases had no gene match. The CDR3 DNA reads as TGTGCCAGCAGTTTTCGGACAGGGGGCGATGGGGAGCTGTTTTTT. This gives the protein CASSFRTGGDGELFF.

In its sample, this clonotype was seen many times. The chain combines TRBV7-2 with TRBJ1-1; no reliable D call. The CDR3 has 13 amino acids. V was pared by 5 bases and J by 3 bases, with 10 bases between. The V gene's germline CDR1 is SGHTA and CDR2 FQGNSA. The CDR3 reads CASSIPPYTEAFF. The DNA of the CDR3 is TGTGCCAGCAGCATACCTCCTTACACTGAAGCTTTCTTT.

V gene TRBV7-9 combines with J gene TRBJ1-1, with a weak D call TRBD1 (6 bases). The CDR3 totals 14 residues. V was shortened by 3 bases and J by 1 base, with 9 bases between the two germline ends. CDR1 SEHNR and CDR2 FQNEAQ come from the germline V gene (reference sequence). CDR3 sequence reads: CASSLTGPNTEAFF. Here the CDR3 DNA reads TGTGCCAGCAGCTTGACAGGACCGAACACTGAAGCTTTCTTT.

This clonotype occurred a few times. The gene calls are TRBV28 and TRBJ2-2, with D unresolved. This CDR3 is built from 14 residues. Trimming shortened V by 1 base and J by 6 bases, and 9 bases separated the two germline ends. Germline CDR1 MDHEN, CDR2 SYDVKM. CDR3 in amino acids: CASSLYSGSGELFF. The CDR3, as DNA: TGTGCCAGCAGTTTATATTCAGGTTCCGGGGAGCTGTTTTTT.

V gene TRBV5-1 combines with J gene TRBJ2-1; D possibly corresponds to TRBD2 (6 bases). Germline assignment: CDR1 SGHRS and CDR2 YFSETQ. This CDR3 region has 15 residues. Trimming left V 6 bases short and J 2 bases short, with 15 bases between. The CDR3 protein is CASTLGGVTYNEQFF. The DNA for the CDR3 is TGCGCCAGCACTCTTGGAGGGGTGACCTACAATGAGCAGTTCTTC.

This chain uses TRBV12-3 or TRBV12-4 with TRBJ2-7; 7 positions agree with TRBD1. V lost 5 bases, J lost 7 bases, and 11 bases stayed unmatched. CDR3 length: 14 residues. The CDR3 DNA reads TGTGCCAGCAGTGTGACAGGGTGGGTTGAGGAGCAGTACTTC. This gives the protein CASSVTGWVEEQYF.

This clonotype has a handful of counts. V usage is TRBV7-9 and J usage is TRBJ1-2; 7 bases are a match to TRBD1. V was clipped by 4 bases and J by 8 bases; unmatched bases: 4. Germline assignment: CDR1 SEHNR and CDR2 FQNEAQ (reference sequence). The CDR3 spans 12 residues. The CDR3 here is CASSSGGKGYTF. The DNA of the CDR3 is TGTGCCAGCAGCTCAGGGGGTAAAGGCTACACCTTC. Combining the CDR3 with reference TRBV7-9 and TRBJ1-2 gives the whole variable domain DTGVSQNPRHKITKRGQNVTFRCDPISEHNRLYWYRQTLGQGPEFLTYFQNEAQLEKSRLLSDRFSAERPKGSFSTLEIQRTEQGDSAMYLCASSSGGKGYTFGSGTRLTVV.